The next 23 T cell receptor beta chains were all read from a single sample in a study of CD8 T cells in ankylosing spondylitis. TCRdb independently ran MiXCR on the 5' RACE reads; one entry per CDR3 protein. In the table there are 150,000 to 200,000 distinct CDR3 sequences, roughly 13% of which are singletons. Sequencing input: blood, either unsorted or a sorted T cell fraction (not recorded which). The receptors here all came from a female donor with ankylosing spondylitis or in good health (not recorded which).

This clonotype has at least ten counts. The CDR3 protein is CASSRDISSTDTQYF. The CDR3 bases are TGTGCCAGCAGCCGGGACATCTCTAGCACAGATACGCAGTATTTT. The gene calls are TRBV28 and TRBJ2-3, with D tentatively TRBD1 (6 bases). Per germline, CDR1 MDHEN and CDR2 SYDVKM. The CDR3 spans 15 residues. Trimming took 6 bases from V and 0 from J, leaving 13 bases between them.

This clonotype showed up just a few times. The genes are TRBV30 and TRBJ1-5; 7 nucleotides line up with TRBD1. With 4 bases clipped from V and 4 bases from J, the junction kept 4 bases outside the gene matches. Germline V gene data show CDR1 as GTSNPN and CDR2 as SVGIG (reference sequence). The CDR3 is made up of 13 amino acids. CDR3 DNA sequence: TGTGCCTGGAATGGACAGGCAAATCAGCCCCAGCATTTT. It codes for CAWNGQANQPQHF.

At least ten counts were recorded for this clonotype. The V and J genes are TRBV5-1 and TRBJ2-2; unclear D gene. CDR3 length: 14 residues. The ends were cut back, 0 bases at V and 5 bases at J, with 8 bases in the middle. Germline lookup yields CDR1 SGHRS and CDR2 YFSETQ. Written as DNA, the CDR3 is TGCGCCAGCAGCTTGGCTTCCGCGACCGGGGAGCTGTTTTTT. Translation: CASSLASATGELFF.

This clonotype has only a few counts. The chain has TRBV7-2 and TRBJ1-6; 8 bases agree with TRBD1. The CDR3 contains 15 residues. Germline V gene data show CDR1 as SGHTA and CDR2 as FQGNSA. Unmatched junction bases numbered 5, after V lost 5 bases and J lost 5 bases. The CDR3 is CASSGTTGDNSPLHF. The CDR3 DNA is TGTGCCAGCAGCGGGACGACAGGGGATAATTCACCCCTCCACTTT.

This clonotype was recorded many times. This chain uses TRBV20-1 with TRBJ2-1; D not resolved. Germline values: CDR1 DFQATT, CDR2 SNEGSKA (reference sequence). CDR3 length: 16 residues. With 0 bases removed from V and 1 base from J, the gap between germline ends came to 13 bases. CDR3 in DNA: TGCAGTGCTAGAGATGCCCCAGCGATATCCTACAATGAGCAGTTCTTC. Protein: CSARDAPAISYNEQFF.

This clonotype was seen at least ten times. The chain couples TRBV7-2 to TRBJ2-3; a weak D match, TRBD2 (6 bases). Deletions cut 3 bases from V and 1 base from J, with 14 bases between. Germline-derived CDR1 and CDR2 are SGHTA and FQGNSA. This CDR3 contains 16 residues. CDR3: CASSFHTGAGTDTQYF. Written as DNA, the CDR3 is TGTGCCAGCAGCTTCCATACGGGAGCCGGCACAGATACGCAGTATTTT.

This clonotype was observed many times. V gene TRBV24-1 combines with J gene TRBJ2-1; the D gene is possibly TRBD2 (5 bases). Trimming pared 9 bases from V and 0 bases from J, leaving 23 bases between. The CDR3 is 18 residues long. Germline loops: CDR1 KGHDR, CDR2 SFDVKD. The CDR3 DNA reads as TGTGCCACCCAACCGGAAAGCGGCCCTCCTCTCTCCTACAATGAGCAGTTCTTC. Its protein product is CATQPESGPPLSYNEQFF.

This clonotype was detected ten times or more. The gene calls are TRBV12-3 or TRBV12-4 and TRBJ1-6, with a possible D match to TRBD1 (5 bases). V gave up 6 bases and J gave up 6 bases, with 12 bases separating them. This CDR3 is 14 amino acids long. The chain's CDR3 is CASRRDLFNSPLHF. In DNA form, the CDR3 reads TGTGCCAGCAGGCGGGACCTTTTTAATTCACCCCTCCACTTT.

As for this clonotype: A single base separates this from a much larger clone, so it may be a read error. This chain links TRBV11-2 with TRBJ1-2, with no clear D. The CDR3 is 14 amino acids. Germline values: CDR1 SGHAT, CDR2 FQNNGV. CDR3 protein: CACSLDQESYGYTF. The DNA of the CDR3 is TGTGCCTGCAGCTTAGATCAGGAAAGCTATGGCTACACCTTC.

This clonotype turned up a few times. The rearrangement uses TRBV11-1 and TRBJ2-5; 12 bases match TRBD2. Germline V CDR1 and CDR2: SGHAT, FQDESV (reference sequence). CDR3 length: 19 residues. The junction had 14 bases not matched to a gene; V was cut back by 4 bases and J by 2 bases. The CDR3 reads CASSSRGGRTSGEQETQYF. CDR3 DNA sequence: TGTGCCAGCAGCTCCAGAGGCGGCCGGACTAGCGGGGAACAAGAGACCCAGTACTTC.

Ten or more counts support this clonotype. V usage is TRBV28 and J usage is TRBJ1-2, with D possibly matching TRBD1 (5 bases). The V end lost 7 bases, the J end lost 5 bases, and 20 bases lay between the germline ends. Germline CDR1 reads MDHEN; CDR2 reads SYDVKM. The CDR3 consists of 15 residues. The CDR3 here is CASTSVGLSPYGYTF. The CDR3 nucleotides read TGTGCCAGCACCTCCGTGGGACTCTCGCCTTATGGCTACACCTTC.

The V gene is TRBV7-9, the J gene TRBJ2-3; 10 nucleotides align to TRBD2. V lost 3 bases, J lost 6 bases, and 9 bases stayed unmatched. CDR3 length: 16 residues. CDR1 and CDR2 (germline): SEHNR, FQNEAQ (reference sequence). The CDR3 sequence: CASSFLAGGSVDTQYF. The CDR3 nucleotides read TGTGCCAGCAGCTTTTTAGCGGGAGGTAGCGTGGATACGCAGTATTTT.

This clonotype has just a few counts. The chain carries TRBV20-1 and TRBJ2-2, with D unresolved. Germline-derived CDR1 and CDR2 are DFQATT and SNEGSKA (reference sequence). The V end lost 6 bases, the J end lost 4 bases, and 9 bases lay between the germline ends. The CDR3 is 12 amino acids. The DNA for the CDR3 is TGCAGTGCACCGGTGGGCACCGGGGAGCTGTTTTTT. This gives the protein CSAPVGTGELFF.

This clonotype occurred many times. The gene calls are TRBV12-3 or TRBV12-4 and TRBJ1-1, with 9 positions matching TRBD1. V shed 6 bases and J 4 bases; nucleotides not matched to a gene: 9. This CDR3 has 15 residues. The CDR3 coding sequence is TGTGCCAGCAGGGCCACAGGGGGCTTTGGCACTGAAGCTTTCTTT. Translating gives CASRATGGFGTEAFF.

In its sample, this clonotype was seen many times. The rearrangement joins TRBV19 to TRBJ1-2; 8 bases map to TRBD1. Trimming took 5 bases from V and 6 from J; bases not matched to a gene: 8. CDR3 length equals 14 residues. CDR1 is LNHDA and CDR2 is SQIVND in the germline V gene (reference sequence). The CDR3 reads CASSSTGVWDGYTF. The CDR3 DNA follows: TGTGCCAGTAGTTCGACAGGGGTTTGGGATGGCTACACCTTC.

This clonotype was seen at least ten times. The chain is built from TRBV5-1 and TRBJ1-6, with TRBD1 matching over 8 bases. Trimming cost V 6 bases and J 7 bases; bases outside gene matches: 6. Germline V gives CDR1 SGHRS, CDR2 YFSETQ. CDR3 length: 14 amino acids. CDR3 sequence (DNA): TGCGCCAGCACTGCCGGACAGGGAAATTCACCCCTCCACTTT. It is translated as CASTAGQGNSPLHF.

This clonotype turned up a few times. The rearrangement uses TRBV11-2 and TRBJ2-1; D unresolved. Germline CDR1 reads SGHAT; CDR2 reads FQNNGV. The length of the CDR3 is 11 residues. V lost 2 bases to trimming and J lost 9 bases, with 5 bases between them. CDR3 nucleotide sequence: TGTGCCAGCAGCTTAATGGTTGAGCAGTTCTTC. Translated, it gives CASSLMVEQFF.

This clonotype appeared many times. The chain employs TRBV5-5 and TRBJ2-3; D may be TRBD1 or TRBD2 (5 bases each). The CDR3 consists of 15 residues. CDR1 SGHKS and CDR2 YYEKEE come from the germline V gene (reference sequence). V lost 3 bases to trimming and J lost 0 bases, with 11 bases between them. DNA of the CDR3: TGTGCCAGCAGCTCGGTGGGGGACAGCACAGATACGCAGTATTTT. This gives the protein CASSSVGDSTDTQYF. The full variable domain, with the rest looked up from reference TRBV5-5 and TRBJ2-3, is DAGVTQSPTHLIKTRGQQVTLRCSPISGHKSVSWYQQVLGQGPQFIFQYYEKEERGRGNFPDRFSARQFPNYSSELNVNALLLGDSALYLCASSSVGDSTDTQYFGPGTRLTVL.

In this sample, this clonotype turned up many times. This sequence joins TRBV10-3 and TRBJ1-4, with TRBD1 matching 9 bases. The ends lost 3 bases at V and 8 bases at J; junction bases unmatched: 7. CDR1 is ENHRY and CDR2 is SYGVKD in the germline V gene. The CDR3 contains 15 residues. CDR3 bases: TGTGCCATCAGTGATTCACAGGGGGCGGCGGAAAAACTGTTTTTT. Protein sequence: CAISDSQGAAEKLFF.

This clonotype was seen at least ten times. The chain combines TRBV5-1 with TRBJ1-2, with TRBD1 identical over 7 bases. The CDR3 totals 14 residues. Trimming removed 1 base from V and 3 bases from J; junction bases left unmatched: 3. Per the germline V gene, CDR1 is SGHRS and CDR2 is YFSETQ. DNA of the CDR3: TGCGCCAGCAGCTTGACAGGGGAGGACTATGGCTACACCTTC. Encoded protein: CASSLTGEDYGYTF.

Ten or more counts support this clonotype. The gene calls are TRBV5-1 and TRBJ2-1; 8 positions agree with TRBD1. This CDR3 is 14 amino acids long. Trimming took 0 bases from V and 8 from J; bases not matched to a gene: 4. Germline V gene data show CDR1 as SGHRS and CDR2 as YFSETQ. The CDR3 here is CASSLGRQGYEQFF. The CDR3 DNA follows: TGCGCCAGCAGCTTGGGTCGACAGGGGTATGAGCAGTTCTTC.

This clonotype was seen more than once but under ten times. V and J are TRBV7-8 and TRBJ1-4; 7 positions match TRBD1. Germline values: CDR1 SGHVS, CDR2 FQNEAQ. Unmatched junction bases numbered 16, after V lost 5 bases and J lost 10 bases. The CDR3 consists of 16 residues. This CDR3 is CASSLAPGQQGGKLFF. The CDR3 DNA follows: TGTGCCAGCAGCCTTGCACCGGGACAGCAGGGCGGAAAACTGTTTTTT.

Many counts were recorded for this clonotype. The chain carries TRBV28 and TRBJ2-3; D is uncertain. The CDR3 loop spans 13 amino acids. V was pared by 5 bases and J by 7 bases, with 13 bases between. CDR1 is MDHEN and CDR2 is SYDVKM in the germline V gene. The CDR3 DNA is TGTGCCAGCAGTCCATCCCCCCCTAATACGCAGTATTTT. Translating gives CASSPSPPNTQYF.